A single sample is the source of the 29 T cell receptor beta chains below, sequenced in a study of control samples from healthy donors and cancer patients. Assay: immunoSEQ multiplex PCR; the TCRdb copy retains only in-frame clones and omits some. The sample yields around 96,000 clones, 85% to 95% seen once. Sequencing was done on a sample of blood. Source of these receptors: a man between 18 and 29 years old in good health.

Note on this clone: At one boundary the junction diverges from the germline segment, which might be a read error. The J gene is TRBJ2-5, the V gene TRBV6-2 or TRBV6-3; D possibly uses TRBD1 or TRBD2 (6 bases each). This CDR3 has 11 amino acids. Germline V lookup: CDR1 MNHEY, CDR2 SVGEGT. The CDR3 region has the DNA TGTGCCAGCAGCGAAGAGGGGGGCCTGAACTTC. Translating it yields CASSEEGGLNF.

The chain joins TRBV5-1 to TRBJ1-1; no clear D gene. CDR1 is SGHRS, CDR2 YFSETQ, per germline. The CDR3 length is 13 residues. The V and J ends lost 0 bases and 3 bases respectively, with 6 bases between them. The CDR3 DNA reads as TGCGCCAGCAGCTTGGATGGGTACACTGAAGCTTTCTTT. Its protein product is CASSLDGYTEAFF.

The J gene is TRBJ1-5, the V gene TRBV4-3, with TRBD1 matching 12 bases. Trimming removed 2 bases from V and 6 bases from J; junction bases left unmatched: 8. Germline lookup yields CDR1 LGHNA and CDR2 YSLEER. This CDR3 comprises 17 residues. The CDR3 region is CASSQFSGTGGCQPQHF. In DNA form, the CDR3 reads TGCGCCAGCAGCCAATTCTCGGGGACAGGGGGCTGTCAGCCCCAGCATTTT.

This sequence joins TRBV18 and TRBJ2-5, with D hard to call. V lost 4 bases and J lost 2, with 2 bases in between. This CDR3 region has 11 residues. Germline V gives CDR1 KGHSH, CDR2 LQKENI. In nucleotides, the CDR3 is TGTGCCAGCTCACAACAAGAGACCCAGTACTTC. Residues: CASSQQETQYF.

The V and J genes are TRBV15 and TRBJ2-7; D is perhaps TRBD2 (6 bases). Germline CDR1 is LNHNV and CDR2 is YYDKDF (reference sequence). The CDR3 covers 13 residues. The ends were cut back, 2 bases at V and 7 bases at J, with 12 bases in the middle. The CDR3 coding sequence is TGTGCCACCAGCAGACCCCTCGGGGGTGAGCAGTACTTC. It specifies CATSRPLGGEQYF. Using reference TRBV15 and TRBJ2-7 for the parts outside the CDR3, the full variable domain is DAMVIQNPRYQVTQFGKPVTLSCSQTLNHNVMYWYQQKSSQAPKLLFHYYDKDFNNEADTPDNFQSRRPNTSFCFLDIRSPGLGDTAMYLCATSRPLGGEQYFGPGTRLTVT.

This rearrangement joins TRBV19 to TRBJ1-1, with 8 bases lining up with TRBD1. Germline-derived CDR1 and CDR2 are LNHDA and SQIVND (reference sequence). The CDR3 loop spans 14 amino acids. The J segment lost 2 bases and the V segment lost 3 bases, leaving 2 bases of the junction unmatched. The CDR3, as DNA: TGTGCCAGTAGTATCGACAGGGGAAACACTGAAGCTTTCTTT. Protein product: CASSIDRGNTEAFF.

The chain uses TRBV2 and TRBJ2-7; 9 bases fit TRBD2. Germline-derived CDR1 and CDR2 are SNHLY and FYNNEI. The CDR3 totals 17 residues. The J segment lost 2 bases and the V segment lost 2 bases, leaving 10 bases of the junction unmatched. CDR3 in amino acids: CASSELSLAGRPYEQYF. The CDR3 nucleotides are TGTGCCAGCAGTGAACTTTCGCTAGCGGGGAGACCCTACGAGCAGTACTTC.

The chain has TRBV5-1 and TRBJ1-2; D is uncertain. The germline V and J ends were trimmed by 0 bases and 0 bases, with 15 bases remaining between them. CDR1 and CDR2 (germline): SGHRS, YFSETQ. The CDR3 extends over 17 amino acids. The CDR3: CASSLGPPGLANYGYTF. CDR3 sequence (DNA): TGCGCCAGCAGCTTGGGGCCACCTGGGTTAGCTAACTATGGCTACACCTTC.

The CDR3 spells CASSPSATSGQETQYF. The CDR3 nucleotides read TGTGCCAGCAGCCCCTCGGCTACTAGCGGTCAAGAGACCCAGTACTTC. The chain combines TRBV5-4 with TRBJ2-5, with 8 bases that match TRBD2. This CDR3 spans 16 amino acids. J was trimmed by 2 bases and V by 4 bases; bases with no gene match: 10. Germline-derived CDR1 and CDR2 are SGHNT and YYREEE (reference sequence).

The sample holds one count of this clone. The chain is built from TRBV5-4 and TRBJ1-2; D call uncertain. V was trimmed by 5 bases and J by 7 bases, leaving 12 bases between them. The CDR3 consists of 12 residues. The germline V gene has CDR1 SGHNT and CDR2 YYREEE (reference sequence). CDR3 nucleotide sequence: TGTGCCAGCAGTCGTGGGGTGGGTGGCTACACCTTC. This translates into CASSRGVGGYTF.

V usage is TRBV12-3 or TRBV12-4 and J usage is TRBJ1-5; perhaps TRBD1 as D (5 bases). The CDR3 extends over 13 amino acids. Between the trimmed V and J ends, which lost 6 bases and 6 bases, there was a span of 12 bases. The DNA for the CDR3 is TGTGCCAGCAGCGACAGATCTGGTCAGCCCCAGCATTTT. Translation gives CASSDRSGQPQHF.

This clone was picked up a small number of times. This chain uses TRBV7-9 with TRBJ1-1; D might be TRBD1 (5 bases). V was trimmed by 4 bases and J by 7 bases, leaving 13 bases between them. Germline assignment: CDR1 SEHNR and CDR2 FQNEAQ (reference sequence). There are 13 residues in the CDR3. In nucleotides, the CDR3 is TGTGCCAGCAGCTACGGACAACAGGATGAAGCTTTCTTT. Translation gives CASSYGQQDEAFF.

Here the CDR3 reads CAWSPPYPRDRGRKLFF. The CDR3 DNA is TGTGCCTGGAGTCCTCCCTATCCCCGGGACAGAGGAAGAAAACTGTTTTTT. This chain connects TRBV30 to TRBJ1-4; TRBD1 aligns across 7 bases. CDR1 and CDR2 (germline): GTSNPN, SVGIG (reference sequence). This CDR3 region has 17 residues. V was pared by 2 bases and J by 10 bases, with 19 bases of the junction left unmatched.

CDR3 sequence (DNA): TGTGCCAGCAGCGACTATATCAATGAGCAGTTCTTC. This translates into CASSDYINEQFF. The rearrangement uses TRBV5-5 and TRBJ2-1, with D maybe TRBD2 (5 bases). Looked up from germline, CDR1 is SGHKS and CDR2 is YYEKEE (reference sequence). This CDR3 comprises 12 residues. V was cut by 4 bases and J by 6 bases, with 8 bases left in between.

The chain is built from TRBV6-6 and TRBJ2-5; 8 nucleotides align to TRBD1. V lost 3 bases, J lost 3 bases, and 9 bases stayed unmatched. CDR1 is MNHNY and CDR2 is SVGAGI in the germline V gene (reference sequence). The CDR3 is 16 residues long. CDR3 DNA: TGTGCCAGCAGTTATCTAATGACAGGGGTTGAAGAGACCCAGTACTTC. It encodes CASSYLMTGVEETQYF.

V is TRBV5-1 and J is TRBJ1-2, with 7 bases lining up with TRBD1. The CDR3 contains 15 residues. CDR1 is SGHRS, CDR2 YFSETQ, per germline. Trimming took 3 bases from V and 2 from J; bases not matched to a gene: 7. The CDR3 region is CASSSTGVANYGYTF. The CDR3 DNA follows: TGCGCCAGCAGCTCTACAGGGGTGGCGAACTATGGCTACACCTTC. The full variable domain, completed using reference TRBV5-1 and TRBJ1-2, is KAGVTQTPRYLIKTRGQQVTLSCSPISGHRSVSWYQQTPGQGLQFLFEYFSETQRNKGNFPGRFSGRQFSNSRSEMNVSTLELGDSALYLCASSSTGVANYGYTFGSGTRLTVV.

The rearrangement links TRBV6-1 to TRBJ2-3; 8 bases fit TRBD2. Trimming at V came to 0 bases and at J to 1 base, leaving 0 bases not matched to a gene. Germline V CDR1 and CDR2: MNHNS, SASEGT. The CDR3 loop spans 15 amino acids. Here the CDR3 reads CASSEARGGTDTQYF. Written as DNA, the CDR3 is TGTGCCAGCAGTGAAGCGCGGGGGGGCACAGATACGCAGTATTTT.

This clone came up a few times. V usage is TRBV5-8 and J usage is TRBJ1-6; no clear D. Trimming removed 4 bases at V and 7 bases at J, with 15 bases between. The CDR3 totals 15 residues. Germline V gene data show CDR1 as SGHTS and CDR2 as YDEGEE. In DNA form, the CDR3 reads TGTGCCAGCAGCCTGGGCGGGTTGGGGAATTCACCCCTCCACTTT. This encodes CASSLGGLGNSPLHF.

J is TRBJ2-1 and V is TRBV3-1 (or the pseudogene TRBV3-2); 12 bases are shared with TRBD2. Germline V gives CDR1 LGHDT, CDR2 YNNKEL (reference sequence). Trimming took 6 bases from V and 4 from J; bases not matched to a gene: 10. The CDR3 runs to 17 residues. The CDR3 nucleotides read TGTGCCAGCAGTCCACATGAAACTAGCGGGAGGTACAATGAGCAGTTCTTC. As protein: CASSPHETSGRYNEQFF.

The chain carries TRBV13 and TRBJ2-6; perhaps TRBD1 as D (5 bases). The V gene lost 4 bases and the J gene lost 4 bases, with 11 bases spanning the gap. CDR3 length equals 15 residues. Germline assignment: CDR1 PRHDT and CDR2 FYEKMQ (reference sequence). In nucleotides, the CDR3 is TGTGCCAGCAGCTCGACAGAAGGGGGGGCCAACGTCCTGACTTTC. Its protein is CASSSTEGGANVLTF.

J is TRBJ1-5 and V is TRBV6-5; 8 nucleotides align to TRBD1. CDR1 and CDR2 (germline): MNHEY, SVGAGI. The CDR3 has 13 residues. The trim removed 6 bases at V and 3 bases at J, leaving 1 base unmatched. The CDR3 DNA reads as TGTGCCAGCAGGGGACAGGTCAATCAGCCCCAGCATTTT. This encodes CASRGQVNQPQHF.

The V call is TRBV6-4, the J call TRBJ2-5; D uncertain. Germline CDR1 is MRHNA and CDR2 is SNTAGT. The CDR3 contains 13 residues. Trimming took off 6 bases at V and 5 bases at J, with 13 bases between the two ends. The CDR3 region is CASSSGPRETQYF. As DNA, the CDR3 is TGTGCCAGCAGCTCCGGCCCGAGGGAGACCCAGTACTTC.

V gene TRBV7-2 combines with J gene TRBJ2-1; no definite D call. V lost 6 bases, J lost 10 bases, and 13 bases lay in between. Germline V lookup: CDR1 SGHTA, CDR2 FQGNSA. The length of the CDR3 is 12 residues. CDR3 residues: CASRRVAGEQFF. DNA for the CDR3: TGTGCCAGCAGACGGGTGGCTGGGGAGCAGTTCTTC. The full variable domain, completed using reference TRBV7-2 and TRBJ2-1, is GAGVSQSPSNKVTEKGKDVELRCDPISGHTALYWYRQSLGQGLEFLIYFQGNSAPDKSGLPSDRFSAERTGGSVSTLTIQRTQQEDSAVYLCASRRVAGEQFFGPGTRLTVL.

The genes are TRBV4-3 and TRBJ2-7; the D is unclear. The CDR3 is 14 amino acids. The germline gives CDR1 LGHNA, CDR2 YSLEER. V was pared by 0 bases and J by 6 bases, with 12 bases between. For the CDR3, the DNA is TGCGCCAGCAGCCAAGATAGGTGGAACCTCGAGCAGTACTTC. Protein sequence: CASSQDRWNLEQYF.

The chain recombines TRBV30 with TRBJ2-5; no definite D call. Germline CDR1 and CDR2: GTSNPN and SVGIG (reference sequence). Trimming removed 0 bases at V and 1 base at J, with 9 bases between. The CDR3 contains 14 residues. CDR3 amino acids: CAWSVRAAQETQYF. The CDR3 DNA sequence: TGTGCCTGGAGTGTACGTGCGGCCCAAGAGACCCAGTACTTC.

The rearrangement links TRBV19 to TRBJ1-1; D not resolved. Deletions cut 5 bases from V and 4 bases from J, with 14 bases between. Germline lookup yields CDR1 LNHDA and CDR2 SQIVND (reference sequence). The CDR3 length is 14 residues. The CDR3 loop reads CASSRVSASTEAFF. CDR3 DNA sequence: TGTGCCAGTAGTCGGGTCTCAGCTAGCACTGAAGCTTTCTTT.

In nucleotides, the CDR3 is TGCAGTGCTAGTTCACAGGGAGTCGTGGGGACCCAGTACTTC. Amino acid sequence: CSASSQGVVGTQYF. The gene calls are TRBV20-1 and TRBJ2-5, with D possibly being TRBD1 (6 bases). Trimming shortened V by 3 bases and J by 7 bases, and 18 bases separated the two germline ends. CDR3 length: 14 amino acids. The germline CDR1 and CDR2 sequences are DFQATT and SNEGSKA (reference sequence).

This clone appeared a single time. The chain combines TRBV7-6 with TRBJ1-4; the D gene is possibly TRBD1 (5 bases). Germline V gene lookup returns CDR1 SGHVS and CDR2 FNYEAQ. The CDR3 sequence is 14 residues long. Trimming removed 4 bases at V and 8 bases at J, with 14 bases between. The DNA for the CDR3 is TGTGCCAGCAGCTGGGGGACGGTGGACGAAAAACTGTTTTTT. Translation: CASSWGTVDEKLFF.

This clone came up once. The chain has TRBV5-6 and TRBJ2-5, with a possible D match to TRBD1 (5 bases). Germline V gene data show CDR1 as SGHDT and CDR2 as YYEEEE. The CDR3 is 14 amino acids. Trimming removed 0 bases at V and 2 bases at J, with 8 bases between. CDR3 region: CASSLGGLQETQYF. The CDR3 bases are TGTGCCAGCAGCTTGGGGGGCTTACAAGAGACCCAGTACTTC.